The entry below gives a single TCR beta chain sequence along with its context. This clonotype was observed many times. No antigen is known for it. The sample holds no much larger clone one base away, and base qualities are not on file. Library construction relied on RT-PCR. These reads were obtained on a NextSeq 550. TCRdb reran the public reads through fastp at Q25 and MiXCR, keeping productive beta chains. Every distinct CDR3 protein forms one entry, paired with its most common genes and DNA. This sample is represented by 200,000 to 250,000 distinct CDR3 sequences; about 14% of them were singletons. Together, the top ten hold around a tenth of the sample. The CDR3 sequence holds 17 residues, the cysteine and phenylalanine included. Only the CDR3 DNA is retained, 51 bases long and in frame from the first base. The junction shows trimming of 2 bases on V and 0 bases on J, plus 13 bases between the germline ends. Taken from the germline V gene, the CDR1 and CDR2 loops are KGHDR and SFDVKD.

This entry comes from a study of patients and donors after allogeneic stem cell transplantation (dated by TCRdb to the early 2020s). The sequence derives from a human donor who was either an allogeneic HSCT recipient or a stem cell or donor lymphocyte infusion donor (not recorded which). It is not recorded whose cells these are; they may come from a transplant donor. Sequencing input: blood, either unsorted or a sorted T cell fraction (not recorded which). The chain links TRBV24-1 with TRBJ2-1; TRBD2 is a weak D gene call, 6 bases matching. CDR3 protein: CATSDSPTRTSYNEQFF. The DNA sequence is given as TGTGCCACCAGTGATTCCCCGACTAGGACCTCCTACAATGAGCAGTTCTTC.